The rows below give T cell receptor beta chains drawn from one sample of a study of control samples from healthy donors and cancer patients. The method was immunoSEQ multiplex PCR; TCRdb's version includes in-frame clones alone and lacks a portion of them. The profile shows about 94,000 clones, 90% of them singletons. Material for sequencing was blood. The receptors were sampled from a woman aged 18-29 years in good health. Each CDR3 is given with its conserved first and last residue. The D gene is left open where the match is weak. Rows give clone size only sometimes, using once, few, many, or a class for an expanded clone.

>NA|TRBD1|TRBJ1-2|TRBV7-9
TGTGCCAGCAGCTTAGCGGTATTAGACAGGGACTATGGCTACACCTTC
CASSLAVLDRDYGYTF
>NA|NA|TRBJ2-2|TRBV25-1
TGTGCCAGCAGTGGACTTCGGACGACCGGGGAGCTGTTTTTT
CASSGLRTTGELFF
>NA|NA|TRBJ2-2|TRBV5-1
TGCGCCAGCAGAGGTGGGGAGCTGTTTTTT
CASRGGELFF
>NA|NA|TRBJ1-1|TRBV7-8
TGTGCCAGCAGCTTATGCAAGAACACTGAAGCTTTCTTT
CASSLCKNTEAFF
>once|NA|TRBJ2-2|TRBV9
TGTGCCAGCAGCCCCAGTCTTGGCGGGGAGCTGTTTTTT
CASSPSLGGELFF
>NA|NA|TRBJ2-7|TRBV7-2
TGTGCCAGCAGCTTCTATAACGAGCAGTACTTC
CASSFYNEQYF
>few|TRBD2|TRBJ2-7|TRBV19
TGTGCCAGCGGGACTAGCGGGGGTTACGAGCAGTACTTC
CASGTSGGYEQYF
>once|NA|TRBJ1-5|TRBV7-2
TGTGCCAGCAGCCTCGGTGGGGGAATTTATAGCAATCAGCCCCAGCATTTT
CASSLGGGIYSNQPQHF
>NA|TRBD2|TRBJ2-3|TRBV9
TGTGCCAGCAGCGGACCGGGACTAGCGGGGTACACAGATACGCAGTATTTT
CASSGPGLAGYTDTQYF
>NA|NA|TRBJ1-5|TRBV19
TGTGCCAGTAGTATAGTGAGGGGAAGGGGTAGCAATCAGCCCCAGCATTTT
CASSIVRGRGSNQPQHF
>NA|NA|TRBJ2-2|TRBV7-9
TGTGCCAGCAGCTTACCGGGGGCCGCAAACACCGGGGAGCTGTTTTTT
CASSLPGAANTGELFF
>NA|NA|TRBJ2-2|TRBV11-2
TGTGCCAGCAGCTTAGCTGTGGTAACCGGGGAGCTGTTTTTT
CASSLAVVTGELFF
>NA|NA|TRBJ1-2|TRBV20-1
TGCAGTGCTTCTCAGACAGACGGCTACACCTTC
CSASQTDGYTF
>once|NA|TRBJ2-1|TRBV11-3
TGTGCCAGCAGCTTAGGGGGGATCTACAATGAGCAGTTCTTC
CASSLGGIYNEQFF
>NA|NA|TRBJ1-5|TRBV12-3/TRBV12-4
TGTGCCAGCAGTTTAGCGGGGTTCCAGCCCCAGCATTTT
CASSLAGFQPQHF
>NA|NA|TRBJ1-4|TRBV19
TGTGCCCTAAGGGACAACAATAATGAAAAACTGTTTTTT
CALRDNNNEKLFF
>NA|NA|TRBJ1-1|TRBV6-1
TGTGCCAGCAGTGAACTGGGTGAAGCTTTCTTT
CASSELGEAFF
>NA|TRBD1|TRBJ2-7|TRBV6-5
TGTGCCAGCAGTTACTCGACAGGGAACTCTTACGAGCAGTACTTC
CASSYSTGNSYEQYF
>NA|TRBD2|TRBJ2-5|TRBV20-1
TGCAGTGCTAGTGCGACTAGCGGGGAAGAGACCCAGTACTTC
CSASATSGEETQYF
>NA|TRBD2|TRBJ2-5|TRBV4-1
TGCGCCAGCAGCCAAGTGGTGGTAGCGGGACCTCTGGGGACCCAGTACTTC
CASSQVVVAGPLGTQYF
>NA|TRBD1|TRBJ2-1|TRBV7-3
TGTGCCAGCAGCTTAAACCCCGGACAGGGGGTCTACAATGAGCAGTTCTTC
CASSLNPGQGVYNEQFF
>NA|NA|TRBJ1-4|TRBV12-5
TGTGCTAGTGGTACCACCCCCGATGGGGAATCACTTGCAACTAATGAAAAACTGTTTTTT
CASGTTPDGESLATNEKLFF
>NA|TRBD2|TRBJ2-5|TRBV11-2
TGTGCCAGCAGCTTATCGGGTGCCTCTAGCGGGTCCCAAGAGACCCAGTACTTC
CASSLSGASSGSQETQYF
>NA|TRBD1|TRBJ1-2|TRBV28
TGTGCCAGCAGTCGACCAGGGGGGTCTAACTATGGCTACACCTTC
CASSRPGGSNYGYTF
>NA|NA|TRBJ2-1|TRBV13
TGTGCCAGCAGCTTGGCGGGGAATTCCTACAATGAGCAGTTCTTC
CASSLAGNSYNEQFF
>NA|NA|TRBJ1-1|TRBV25-1
TGTGCCAGCAGTGAATTTCAGGCCGAGAACACTGAAGCTTTCTTT
CASSEFQAENTEAFF
>NA|NA|TRBJ1-2|TRBV6-4
TGTGCCAGCAGTGACGGACCCTATGGCTACACCTTC
CASSDGPYGYTF
>NA|TRBD1|TRBJ1-1|TRBV9
TGTGCCAGCAACCAGGGGGCGCGTACGGGCGGGCTCTCTGAAGCTTTCTTT
CASNQGARTGGLSEAFF
>few|NA|TRBJ1-2|TRBV6-6
TGTGCCAGCAGTTACGGGGAGAGTCCTAACTATGGCTACACCTTC
CASSYGESPNYGYTF
>NA|TRBD1|TRBJ1-1|TRBV19
TGTGCCAGTGGGGACAGTCGTATGGCTTTCTTT
CASGDSRMAFF
>NA|TRBD1|TRBJ2-7|TRBV4-1
TGCGCCAGCAGCCAAGCTCGTACAGGGGCCTACGAGCAGTACTTC
CASSQARTGAYEQYF
>NA|NA|TRBJ2-7|TRBV20-1
TGCAGTGCTCTCTATGCCTACGAGCAGTACTTC
CSALYAYEQYF
>NA|NA|TRBJ1-2|TRBV29-1
TGCAGCGTTGTCCCCCCCGTGGCAGATGGCTACACCTTC
CSVVPPVADGYTF
>NA|NA|TRBJ2-5|TRBV6-5
TGTGCCAGCGGACGGCCGAACGTTGACACCCAGTACTTC
CASGRPNVDTQYF
>NA|TRBD2|TRBJ2-7|TRBV19
TGTGCCAGTAGTATAGAGGAGCGGGGGCGCCCCTACGAGCAGTACTTC
CASSIEERGRPYEQYF
>NA|NA|TRBJ1-4|TRBV13
TGTGCCAGCAGCTTCGGCCGGGGTCGAGAAAAACTGTTTTTT
CASSFGRGREKLFF